This is a list of T cell receptor beta chains from one sample in a study of shared clonotypes between healthy human individuals. The protocol was immunoSEQ multiplex PCR, while the TCRdb copy is restricted to in-frame clones and leaves out a portion. The table shows approximately 340,000 clones, with less than 85% occurring only once. The sample consisted of memory CD4+ T cells sorted from blood. The receptors come from a man in his thirties or forties in good health. Each CDR3 is given with its conserved first and last residue. Fields, in order: V gene, J gene, D gene, clone size, CDR3 DNA, CDR3 protein. D genes are given only for firm matches. The size of a clone is reported for some rows only, either as once, few or many, or as a class for expanded clones.

v_gene: TRBV29-1
j_gene: TRBJ2-3
d_gene: TRBD2
abundance: .
CDR3nt: TGCAGCGTTCGGGCGGGAGTTGGCACAGATACGCAGTATTTT
CDR3aa: CSVRAGVGTDTQYF

v_gene: TRBV15
j_gene: TRBJ1-1
d_gene: .
abundance: .
CDR3nt: TGTGCCACCAGCAGGGCAGGGGTTTCTGAAGCTTTCTTT
CDR3aa: CATSRAGVSEAFF

v_gene: TRBV7-8
j_gene: TRBJ2-1
d_gene: .
abundance: .
CDR3nt: TGTGCCAGCAGCTTAAGGTTGGCATCGGGAAATGAGCAGTTCTTC
CDR3aa: CASSLRLASGNEQFF

v_gene: TRBV27
j_gene: TRBJ2-1
d_gene: .
abundance: .
CDR3nt: TGTGCCAGCAGTCTGGGGGGGCACAATGAGCAGTTCTTC
CDR3aa: CASSLGGHNEQFF

v_gene: TRBV7-9
j_gene: TRBJ1-3
d_gene: .
abundance: .
CDR3nt: TGTGCCAGCAGCCTTGTGACAGTCCACTCTGGAAACACCATATATTTT
CDR3aa: CASSLVTVHSGNTIYF

v_gene: TRBV20-1
j_gene: TRBJ1-2
d_gene: .
abundance: few
CDR3nt: TGCAGTGCTAGAGACGTATATGGCTACACCTTC
CDR3aa: CSARDVYGYTF

v_gene: TRBV29-1
j_gene: TRBJ2-7
d_gene: TRBD1
abundance: few
CDR3nt: TGCAGCGTCCGGGACAGTGTAACCTACGAGCAGTACTTC
CDR3aa: CSVRDSVTYEQYF

v_gene: TRBV2
j_gene: TRBJ2-3
d_gene: .
abundance: .
CDR3nt: TGTGCCAGCAGTGACAGGGGACCGCAGTATTTT
CDR3aa: CASSDRGPQYF

v_gene: TRBV7-2
j_gene: TRBJ2-1
d_gene: TRBD1
abundance: .
CDR3nt: TGTGCCAGCAGCTCCGGGACAGGGGGCAATGAGCAGTTCTTC
CDR3aa: CASSSGTGGNEQFF

v_gene: TRBV18
j_gene: TRBJ1-1
d_gene: .
abundance: .
CDR3nt: TGTGCCAGCTCACCCCCAAGAGGGCAGATGAACACTGAAGCTTTCTTT
CDR3aa: CASSPPRGQMNTEAFF

v_gene: TRBV18
j_gene: TRBJ2-5
d_gene: TRBD2
abundance: .
CDR3nt: TGTGCCAGCTCACTAGCGGGAGAGACCCAGTACTTC
CDR3aa: CASSLAGETQYF

v_gene: TRBV25-1
j_gene: TRBJ2-7
d_gene: TRBD2
abundance: .
CDR3nt: TGTGCCAGCAACCGCCTTACTAGCGGGAAATTTGGCGAGCAGTACTTC
CDR3aa: CASNRLTSGKFGEQYF

v_gene: TRBV11-3
j_gene: TRBJ2-3
d_gene: .
abundance: .
CDR3nt: TGTGCCAGCAGCCGCGACACCCAGGCGCAGTATTTT
CDR3aa: CASSRDTQAQYF

v_gene: TRBV9
j_gene: TRBJ2-5
d_gene: .
abundance: .
CDR3nt: TGTGCCAGCAGCGTAGAAGATAGCTGGGGGGAGACCCAGTACTTC
CDR3aa: CASSVEDSWGETQYF

v_gene: TRBV9
j_gene: TRBJ1-1
d_gene: TRBD1
abundance: .
CDR3nt: TGTGCCAGCAGCGTAGGTGGGACAGGGGGGAGCGGCACTGAAGCTTTCTTT
CDR3aa: CASSVGGTGGSGTEAFF

v_gene: TRBV27
j_gene: TRBJ2-7
d_gene: TRBD2
abundance: few
CDR3nt: TGTGCCAGCAGTTTAGGTAGCGGGGGTCGTTACGAGCAGTACTTC
CDR3aa: CASSLGSGGRYEQYF

v_gene: TRBV25-1
j_gene: TRBJ1-1
d_gene: TRBD1
abundance: .
CDR3nt: TGTGCCAGCAGTGACCTTGGACAGGCTGGAGAAGCTTTCTTT
CDR3aa: CASSDLGQAGEAFF

v_gene: TRBV7-8
j_gene: TRBJ1-1
d_gene: .
abundance: .
CDR3nt: TGTGCCAGCAGCTTATTTCGGGGAGGAGGCACTGAAGCTTTCTTT
CDR3aa: CASSLFRGGGTEAFF

v_gene: TRBV5-1
j_gene: TRBJ1-2
d_gene: TRBD1
abundance: .
CDR3nt: TGCGCCAGCAGCTTAGACCCCCGGGACAGGGGGGGCTACACCTTC
CDR3aa: CASSLDPRDRGGYTF

v_gene: TRBV2
j_gene: TRBJ2-7
d_gene: .
abundance: many
CDR3nt: TGTGCCAGCCGTACAGAGATTTACGAGCAGTACTTC
CDR3aa: CASRTEIYEQYF

v_gene: TRBV11-2
j_gene: TRBJ2-7
d_gene: .
abundance: once
CDR3nt: TGTGCCAGCAGCTTAGGAGGCCAGGTTGGAGGCGAGCAGTACTTC
CDR3aa: CASSLGGQVGGEQYF

v_gene: TRBV7-8
j_gene: TRBJ2-7
d_gene: .
abundance: few
CDR3nt: TGTGCCAGCAGCAAGAGGGCCAGCACCTACGAGCAGTACTTC
CDR3aa: CASSKRASTYEQYF

v_gene: TRBV18
j_gene: TRBJ1-1
d_gene: TRBD1
abundance: .
CDR3nt: TGTGCCAGCTCACCCGGGACAGGCCCTGCGAGGTCTGAAGCTTTCTTT
CDR3aa: CASSPGTGPARSEAFF

v_gene: TRBV19
j_gene: TRBJ1-4
d_gene: .
abundance: .
CDR3nt: TGTGCCAGTAGTATCCAGGGTGCGGAAAAACTGTTTTTT
CDR3aa: CASSIQGAEKLFF

v_gene: TRBV6-1
j_gene: TRBJ2-7
d_gene: .
abundance: .
CDR3nt: TGTGCCAGCTGGACTGATCATGACTACGAGCAGTACTTC
CDR3aa: CASWTDHDYEQYF

v_gene: TRBV27
j_gene: TRBJ2-5
d_gene: .
abundance: .
CDR3nt: TGTGCCAGCAGTTCGAAATATGGGGAGACCCAGTACTTC
CDR3aa: CASSSKYGETQYF

v_gene: TRBV5-8
j_gene: TRBJ1-1
d_gene: .
abundance: few
CDR3nt: TGTGCCAGCAGCTTGGACCCTTCGGGGTTGGACACTGAAGCTTTCTTT
CDR3aa: CASSLDPSGLDTEAFF

v_gene: TRBV6-6
j_gene: TRBJ2-7
d_gene: .
abundance: .
CDR3nt: TGTGCCAGCAGTCCCATCCCTATTGCTATCTACGAGCAGTACTTC
CDR3aa: CASSPIPIAIYEQYF

v_gene: TRBV5-5
j_gene: TRBJ2-7
d_gene: TRBD2
abundance: many
CDR3nt: TGTGCCAGCAGCTCTTCTAGCGGGAGTTACTACGAGCAGTACTTC
CDR3aa: CASSSSSGSYYEQYF

v_gene: TRBV28
j_gene: TRBJ1-2
d_gene: TRBD1
abundance: .
CDR3nt: TGTGCCAGCAGTTTCTACAGGGGCACTATGGGCTACACCTTC
CDR3aa: CASSFYRGTMGYTF

v_gene: TRBV6-5
j_gene: TRBJ2-2
d_gene: .
abundance: .
CDR3nt: TGTGCCAGCATCAAAACAGGGATCGCCGGGGAGCTGTTTTTT
CDR3aa: CASIKTGIAGELFF

v_gene: TRBV27
j_gene: TRBJ1-5
d_gene: .
abundance: once
CDR3nt: TGTGCCAGCAGTTTAGGTTTCTGGCAGCCCCAGCATTTT
CDR3aa: CASSLGFWQPQHF